This is a list of T cell receptor beta chains from one sample in a study of vaccination effects on CD4 cells after COVID-19. Assay used: immunoSEQ multiplex PCR; TCRdb lists only in-frame clones, some missing. The sample shows 65,000 to 70,000 clones, approximately 76% of them seen only once. These receptors lack a known antigen. The source material was CD4+ T cells from PBMCs cultured with HCoV-OC43 spike peptides, sampled after COVID-19 vaccination. These receptors were collected from a human donor who received a COVID-19 vaccine. The CDR3 runs from the conserved cysteine through the conserved F or W.

>TRBJ2-1|TRBV6-5
CASRSGAPYNEQFF
>TRBJ2-1|TRBV3-1/TRBV3-2
CASSPARLAGGGNEQFF
>TRBJ2-1|TRBV7-2
CASSLGLAMSNNEQFF
>TRBJ2-5|TRBV21-1
CARKGRGAPQETQYF
>TRBJ1-1|TRBV5-1
CASSLQGGNTEAFF
>TRBJ1-2|TRBV24-1
CATSDLPLNYGYTF
>TRBJ2-2|TRBV4-1
CASSQGTGGSTGELFF
>TRBJ2-1|TRBV7-3
CASSLLGSLDLSEQFF
>TRBJ1-2|TRBV6-1
CASSERAPRGYTF
>TRBJ1-6|TRBV7-9
CASSSTGASPLHF
>TRBJ1-4|TRBV5-1
CASSGGNRGREEKLFF
>TRBJ1-1|TRBV3-1/TRBV3-2
CASSQEWNTEAFF
>TRBJ1-2|TRBV29-1
CSVEGWAADGYTF
>TRBJ1-1|TRBV5-1
CASSFGQGYTEAFF
>TRBJ1-2|TRBV7-2
CASSANPGPYGYTF
>TRBJ1-5|TRBV6-2/TRBV6-3
CASSYTRGANQPQHF
>TRBJ1-2|TRBV15
CATSRKDTANGYTF
>TRBJ1-6|TRBV18
CASSPPPGGHSPLHF
>TRBJ2-6|TRBV3-1/TRBV3-2
CASRLGTGGSGANVLTF
>TRBJ2-5|TRBV18
CASSSNRGLETQYF
>TRBJ1-1|TRBV5-4
CASSLNTEAFF
>TRBJ1-2|TRBV12-3/TRBV12-4
CASSLRGGYTF
>TRBJ1-2|TRBV27
CASSSRYREGYTF
>TRBJ2-6|TRBV21-1
CASSTRDTYSGANVLTF
>TRBJ2-5|TRBV4-1
CASSRNSGGDQETQYF
>TRBJ2-1|TRBV29-1
CSVEGSGDEQFF
>TRBJ1-2|TRBV24-1
CATSDRQGGNYGYTF
>TRBJ2-2|TRBV18
CASSRRGTSFTGELFF
>TRBJ2-4|TRBV24-1
CAAQDRGGNIQYF
>TRBJ1-1|TRBV6-5
CASSYSINRLNTEAFF
>TRBJ2-2|TRBV11-2
CASSSRHTGELFF
>TRBJ1-6|TRBV15
CATSSAGTVGYNSPLHF
>TRBJ2-6|TRBV10-1
CASSEGGAGGANVLTF
>TRBJ1-1|TRBV11-2
CASSSRGGTEAFF
>TRBJ1-3|TRBV19
CASSVTSGNTIYF
>TRBJ2-1|TRBV30
CAWSSPGTRYNEQFF
>TRBJ1-3|TRBV9
CASSVEPASGNTIYF
>TRBJ1-6|TRBV14
CASSQDSGLWQRNSPLHF
>TRBJ1-4|TRBV30
CAWSALEGEKLFF
>TRBJ2-5|TRBV18
CASSPTSGGPGETQYF
>TRBJ2-1|TRBV4-3
CASSRPGVYNEQFF
>TRBJ1-1|TRBV2
CASSGRWNTEAFF
>TRBJ1-2|TRBV7-3
CASSPSGGQSYGYTF
>TRBJ2-1|TRBV11-1
CASSLEAGVYNEQFF